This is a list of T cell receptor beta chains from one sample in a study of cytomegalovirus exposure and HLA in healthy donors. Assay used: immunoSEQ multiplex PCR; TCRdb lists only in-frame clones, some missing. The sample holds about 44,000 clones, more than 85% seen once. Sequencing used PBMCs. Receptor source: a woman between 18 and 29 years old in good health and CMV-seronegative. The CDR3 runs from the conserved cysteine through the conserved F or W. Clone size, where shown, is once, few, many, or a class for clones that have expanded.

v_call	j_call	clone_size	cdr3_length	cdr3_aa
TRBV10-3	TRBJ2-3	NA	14	CAISEILSTDTQYF
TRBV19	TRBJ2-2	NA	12	CATNRDTGELFF
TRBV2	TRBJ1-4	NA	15	CASRATGGWNEKLFF
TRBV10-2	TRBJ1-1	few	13	CASRGTANTEAFF
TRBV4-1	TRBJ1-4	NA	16	CASSQDQGGGNEKLFF
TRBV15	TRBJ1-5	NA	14	CATSRGQGYQPQHF
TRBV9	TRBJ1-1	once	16	CASSVPPREMNTEAFF
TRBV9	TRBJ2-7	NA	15	CASSVVTRPSYEQYF
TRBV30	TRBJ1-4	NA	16	CAWSKLEGPWGEKLFF
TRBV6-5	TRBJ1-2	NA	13	CASSYRWAGGYTF
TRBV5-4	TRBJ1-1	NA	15	CASSLDRRRDTEAFF
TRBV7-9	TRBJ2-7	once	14	CASSLDGNSYEQYF
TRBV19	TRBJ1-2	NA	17	CASSIDGYTGDNYGYTF
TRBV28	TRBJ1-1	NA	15	CASSPSRTGGTEAFF
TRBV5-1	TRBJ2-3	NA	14	CASRRGSGTDTQYF
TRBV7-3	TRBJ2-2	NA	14	CASSGGQSTGELFF
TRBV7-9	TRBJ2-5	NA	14	CASSFVQFRETQYF
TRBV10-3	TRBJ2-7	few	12	CATRATGGEQYF
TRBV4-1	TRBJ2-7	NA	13	CASSQAPSYEQYF
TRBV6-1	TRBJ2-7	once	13	CASSARTVYEQYF
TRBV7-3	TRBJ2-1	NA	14	CASSLSVAGGPFFF
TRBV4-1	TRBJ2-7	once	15	CASSLSGGQAHEQYF
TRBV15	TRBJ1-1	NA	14	CATSRDESGAEAFF
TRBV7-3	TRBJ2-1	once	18	CASSAGLAGAGSYNEQFF
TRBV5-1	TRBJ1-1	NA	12	CASSFYGAEAFF
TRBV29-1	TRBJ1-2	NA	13	CSVEGPGNYGYTF
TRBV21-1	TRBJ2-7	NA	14	CASSKEGQGYEQYF
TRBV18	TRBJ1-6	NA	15	CASSPTGNRISPLHF
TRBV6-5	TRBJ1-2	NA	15	CASSYSIQLDLGYTF
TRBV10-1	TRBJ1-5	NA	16	CASIWGGHPRRQPQHF
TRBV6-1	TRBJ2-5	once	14	CASRLQGAEGTQYF
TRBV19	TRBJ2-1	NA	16	CASSNPREGLRNEQFF
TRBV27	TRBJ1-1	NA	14	CASSLSSGGTEAFF
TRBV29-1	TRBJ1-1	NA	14	CSVRLVKMNTEAFF
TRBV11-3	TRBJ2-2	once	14	CASSLTGDHGELFF
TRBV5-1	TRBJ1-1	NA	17	CASSPPHWTDVNTEAFF
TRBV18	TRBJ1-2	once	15	CASSPRAYPRDGYTF
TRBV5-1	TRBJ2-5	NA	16	CASSLSPSGSAETQYF
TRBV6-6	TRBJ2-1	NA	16	CASYGDPGQYHNEQFF
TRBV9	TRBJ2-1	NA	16	CASSVEDAGIYNEQFF
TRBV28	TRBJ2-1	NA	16	CASSRTRPGNGNEQFF
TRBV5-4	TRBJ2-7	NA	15	CASSFRDTLFYEQYF
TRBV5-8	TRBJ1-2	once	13	CASSSSPRDGYTF
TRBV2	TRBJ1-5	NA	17	CASSDSIGGGSNQPQHF
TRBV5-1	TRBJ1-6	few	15	CASSLGGQGESPLHF
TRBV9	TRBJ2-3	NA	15	CASSVAERSTDTQYF
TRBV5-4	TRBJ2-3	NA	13	CASSFDRGDTQYF
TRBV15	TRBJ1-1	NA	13	CATSRDVSTEAFF
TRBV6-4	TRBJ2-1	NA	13	CASSAGGHNEQFF
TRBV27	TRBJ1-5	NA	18	CASRPKGTADYSNQPQHF
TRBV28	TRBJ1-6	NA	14	CATQLWDTNSPLHF
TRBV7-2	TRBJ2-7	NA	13	CASSLGGLGEQYF
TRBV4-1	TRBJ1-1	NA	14	CASSLDSLNTEAFF
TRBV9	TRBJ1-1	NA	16	CASSHPPGMMNTEAFF
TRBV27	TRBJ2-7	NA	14	CASSTGGTLYEQYF
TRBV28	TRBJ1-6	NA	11	CASSSHSPLHF
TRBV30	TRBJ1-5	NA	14	CAWRRGLSNQPQHF